The 13 T cell receptor beta chains below come from one sample, sequenced in a study of blood T cell repertoires in COVID-19. Clones were sequenced by immunoSEQ multiplex PCR, and TCRdb holds only the in-frame ones, with some missing. Here the sample spans around 130,000 clones, about 80% being singletons. Sequencing input: peripheral blood. The source is a woman in her fifties or sixties with acute or convalescent COVID-19.

The chain carries TRBV24-1 and TRBJ1-5; 7 bases fit TRBD1. With 4 bases clipped from V and 9 bases from J, the junction kept 8 bases outside the gene matches. The CDR3 sequence is 14 residues long. Germline V lookup: CDR1 KGHDR, CDR2 SFDVKD. CDR3 nucleotide sequence: TGTGCCACCAGTGACCCCAGGGGGTGGGGGCCCCAGCATTTT. It specifies CATSDPRGWGPQHF.

V usage is TRBV18 and J usage is TRBJ1-2; D is unclear. The CDR3 is 13 amino acids. Between the trimmed V and J ends, which lost 3 bases and 4 bases, there was a span of 9 bases. Germline lookup yields CDR1 KGHSH and CDR2 LQKENI. The CDR3 nucleotides read TGTGCCAGCTCACCCGAGAGGGTCTATGGCTACACCTTC. Translating it yields CASSPERVYGYTF. Supplemented by reference TRBV18 and TRBJ1-2, the full variable domain reads NAGVMQNPRHLVRRRGQEARLRCSPMKGHSHVYWYRQLPEEGLKFMVYLQKENIIDESGMPKERFSAEFPKEGPSILRIQQVVRGDSAAYFCASSPERVYGYTFGSGTRLTVV.

The chain is built from TRBV29-1 and TRBJ1-1, with unresolved D. V shed 6 bases and J shed 0 bases, with 8 bases lying between them. The CDR3 loop spans 12 amino acids. Looked up from germline, CDR1 is SQVTM and CDR2 is ANQGSEA. The CDR3 DNA follows: TGCAGCGTGAGCCCCTTGAACACTGAAGCTTTCTTT. Encoded protein: CSVSPLNTEAFF.

The J gene is TRBJ2-7, the V gene TRBV5-1; tentative D call: TRBD1 (6 bases). Trimming took off 1 base at V and 3 bases at J, with 14 bases between the two ends. CDR3 length: 15 amino acids. CDR1 SGHRS and CDR2 YFSETQ come from the germline V gene. The CDR3 region is CASSLLVGTNYEQYF. The CDR3 DNA follows: TGCGCCAGCAGCTTGTTGGTGGGGACAAACTACGAGCAGTACTTC.

This clone was detected once. The genes are TRBV3-1 (or the pseudogene TRBV3-2) and TRBJ2-6; tentative D call: TRBD2 (5 bases). This CDR3 has 15 residues. CDR1 is LGHDT, CDR2 YNNKEL, per germline (reference sequence). V shed 6 bases and J shed 0 bases, with 9 bases lying between them. The CDR3 DNA follows: TGTGCCAGCAGTCGGACTGACTCTGGGGCCAACGTCCTGACTTTC. The encoded protein is CASSRTDSGANVLTF.

The CDR3 DNA follows: TGTGCCAGTAGTTCCAGTGCAGTGGCTAATGAAAAACTGTTTTTT. This codes for CASSSSAVANEKLFF. This sequence joins TRBV19 and TRBJ1-4, with D unclear. The CDR3 sequence is 15 residues long. With 5 bases removed from V and 3 bases from J, the gap between germline ends came to 13 bases. The germline gives CDR1 LNHDA, CDR2 SQIVND (reference sequence).

The rearrangement uses TRBV7-2 and TRBJ2-3, with D unresolved. Between the trimmed V and J ends, which lost 5 bases and 4 bases, there was a span of 10 bases. This CDR3 region has 13 residues. Per germline, CDR1 SGHTA and CDR2 FQGNSA. DNA of the CDR3: TGTGCCAGCAGCCCATACGAGTCAGATACGCAGTATTTT. As protein: CASSPYESDTQYF.

This chain joins TRBV4-1 and TRBJ2-3, with a possible D match to TRBD2 (6 bases). Between the trimmed V and J ends, which lost 0 bases and 6 bases, there was a span of 25 bases. The CDR3 sequence is 19 residues long. CDR1 is MGHRA, CDR2 YSYEKL, per germline. The CDR3 DNA sequence: TGCGCCAGCAGCCAAGATGGTCGTATGGGGGGACCTCCAAGGGATACGCAGTATTTT. Its protein is CASSQDGRMGGPPRDTQYF.

This clone was seen a few times. This chain joins TRBV2 and TRBJ1-5; D remains ambiguous. The CDR3 extends over 15 amino acids. CDR1 is SNHLY and CDR2 is FYNNEI in the germline V gene. V lost 1 base and J lost 0, with 7 bases in between. The CDR3 DNA follows: TGTGCCAGCAGTGAAGGTCAGATTAGCAATCAGCCCCAGCATTTT. Protein product: CASSEGQISNQPQHF.

This clone was seen a few times. V and J are TRBV4-1 and TRBJ2-1; TRBD1 matches 7 bases. The CDR3 consists of 17 residues. Germline V gene lookup returns CDR1 MGHRA and CDR2 YSYEKL. With V trimmed by 4 bases and J by 6 bases, 15 bases remained unmatched. The CDR3 DNA reads as TGCGCCAGCAGCCTCACGTCGTCAGGGGGTATGGTCAATGAGCAGTTCTTC. Translated: CASSLTSSGGMVNEQFF.

The rearrangement uses TRBV7-3 and TRBJ1-1; 7 bases match TRBD1. Germline CDR1 SGHTA, CDR2 FQGTGA. With 1 base clipped from V and 4 bases from J, the junction kept 9 bases outside the gene matches. The CDR3 runs 16 residues. CDR3 region: CASSLIPRSGGTEAFF. DNA of the CDR3: TGTGCCAGCAGCTTAATTCCGAGGTCAGGGGGCACTGAAGCTTTCTTT. Using reference TRBV7-3 and TRBJ1-1 for the parts outside the CDR3, the full variable domain is GAGVSQTPSNKVTEKGKYVELRCDPISGHTALYWYRQSLGQGPEFLIYFQGTGAADDSGLPNDRFFAVRPEGSVSTLKIQRTERGDSAVYLCASSLIPRSGGTEAFFGQGTRLTVV.

The V and J genes are TRBV11-3 and TRBJ2-3; TRBD2 might be the D (7 bases). Germline V CDR1 and CDR2: SGHNT, YENEEA. The CDR3 extends over 16 amino acids. V was trimmed by 0 bases and J by 5 bases, leaving 15 bases between them. CDR3 sequence: CASSLEIGGPGDTQYF. The CDR3 DNA is TGTGCCAGCAGCTTAGAGATCGGGGGGCCGGGAGATACGCAGTATTTT. The entire variable domain, with the rest obtained from reference TRBV11-3 and TRBJ2-3, is as follows: EAGVVQSPRYKIIEKKQPVAFWCNPISGHNTLYWYLQNLGQGPELLIRYENEEAVDDSQLPKDRFSAERLKGVDSTLKIQPAELGDSAVYLCASSLEIGGPGDTQYFGPGTRLTVL.

In this sample, this clone turned up a few times. The chain employs TRBV3-1 (or the pseudogene TRBV3-2) and TRBJ1-1; no clear D gene. V gave up 4 bases and J gave up 5 bases, with 5 bases separating them. Germline CDR1 and CDR2: LGHDT and YNNKEL (reference sequence). This CDR3 is 11 amino acids long. As DNA, the CDR3 is TGTGCCAGCAGCCCCGGGACTGAAGCTTTCTTT. Translating it yields CASSPGTEAFF.